The 5 T cell receptor beta chains reported below all come from one sample, sequenced in a study of blood T cell repertoires in COVID-19. The table came from immunoSEQ multiplex PCR; TCRdb's copy has only in-frame clones and leaves some out. The profile shows about 180,000 clones, approximately 87% of them singletons. The sequenced material came from peripheral blood. Source of these receptors: an older person with COVID-19, enrolled during active disease.

This chain joins TRBV6-5 and TRBJ1-1, with 7 positions matching TRBD1. This CDR3 has 14 residues. V lost 0 bases and J lost 11; bases outside the gene matches: 9. Per the germline V gene, CDR1 is MNHEY and CDR2 is SVGAGI. The CDR3 protein is CASSYSSVGQEAFF. CDR3 coding DNA: TGTGCCAGCAGTTACTCGTCTGTAGGACAGGAGGCTTTCTTT.

This clone occurred a few times. V is TRBV5-6 and J is TRBJ1-5; D possibly corresponds to TRBD1 (6 bases). The germline CDR1 and CDR2 sequences are SGHDT and YYEEEE. V shed 0 bases and J shed 9 bases, with 13 bases lying between them. This CDR3 contains 14 residues. The CDR3 protein is CASSLAAGGGPQHF. For the CDR3, the DNA is TGTGCCAGCAGCTTGGCCGCGGGAGGGGGGCCCCAGCATTTT.

The rearrangement links TRBV14 to TRBJ2-7; 8 bases agree with TRBD1. V dropped 4 bases and J dropped 5; count of bases not matched to a gene: 7. CDR1 SGHDN and CDR2 FVKESK come from the germline V gene. CDR3 length: 14 residues. The CDR3 DNA reads as TGTGCCAGCAGCCCTACAGGGGGGACCAACGAGCAGTACTTC. It specifies CASSPTGGTNEQYF.

This chain uses TRBV5-1 with TRBJ1-2, with 8 bases identical to TRBD1. The CDR3 extends over 16 amino acids. Losses at the gene ends were 0 bases for V and 6 bases for J; bases not matched to a gene: 10. CDR1 and CDR2 (germline): SGHRS, YFSETQ. CDR3 DNA sequence: TGCGCCAGCAGCTTGGCGCAAATCCGACAGGGGAATGGCTACACCTTC. It specifies CASSLAQIRQGNGYTF.

The J gene is TRBJ2-2, the V gene TRBV9; D gene ambiguous. The germline V gene has CDR1 SGDLS and CDR2 YYNGEE. The CDR3 loop spans 15 amino acids. Trimming removed 0 bases at V and 3 bases at J, with 9 bases between. The CDR3 loop reads CASSVGTTHTGELFF. The CDR3 DNA follows: TGTGCCAGCAGCGTAGGTACTACTCACACCGGGGAGCTGTTTTTT.